The subject of this entry is one TCR beta chain. Antigen: not known. This CDR3 is built from 13 residues. J lost 3 bases, V lost 6 bases, and 4 bases had no gene match. The record originates from a study of post-analysis software for immune sequencing data. At the level of the study: Relapsing-remitting, secondary progressive and progressive-relapsing courses of multiple sclerosis were included.

Study-level results: Samples from a shared batch, those prepared together, strongly co-clustered by F measure. Significantly lower normalized Chao1 diversity was seen in multiple sclerosis patients than in controls. Comparison of patients with controls showed five TRBV segments more frequent in patients, TRBV5-6, TRBV5-1 and TRBV20-1 among them.

Prepared libraries of TCR beta cDNA carried unique molecular identifiers. TCRdb ran MiXCR on the PCR reads and lists one entry per CDR3 protein. The sample lists roughly 620,000 distinct CDR3 sequences; 44% were seen once. Input material: blood. The V and J genes are TRBV12-3 or TRBV12-4 and TRBJ1-2; 7 bases match TRBD1. The TCR comes from a girl aged 5-17 years with multiple sclerosis. For the CDR3, the DNA is TGTGCCAGCAGGATCACAGGGGACTATGGCTACACCTTC. This codes for CASRITGDYGYTF.